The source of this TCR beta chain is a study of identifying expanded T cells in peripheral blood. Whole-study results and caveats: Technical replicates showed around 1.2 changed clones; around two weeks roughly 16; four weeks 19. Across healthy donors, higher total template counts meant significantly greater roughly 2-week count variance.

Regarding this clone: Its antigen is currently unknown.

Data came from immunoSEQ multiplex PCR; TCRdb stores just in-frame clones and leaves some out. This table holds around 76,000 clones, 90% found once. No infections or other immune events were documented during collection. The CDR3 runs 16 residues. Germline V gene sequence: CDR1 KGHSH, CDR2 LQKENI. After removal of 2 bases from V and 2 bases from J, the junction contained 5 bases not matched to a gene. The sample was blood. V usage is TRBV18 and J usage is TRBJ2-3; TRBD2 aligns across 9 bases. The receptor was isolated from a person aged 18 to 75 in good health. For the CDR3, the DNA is TGTGCCAGCTCACCAGGGCGGGGGGGCATCACAGATACGCAGTATTTT. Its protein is CASSPGRGGITDTQYF. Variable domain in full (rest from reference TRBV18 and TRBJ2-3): NAGVMQNPRHLVRRRGQEARLRCSPMKGHSHVYWYRQLPEEGLKFMVYLQKENIIDESGMPKERFSAEFPKEGPSILRIQQVVRGDSAAYFCASSPGRGGITDTQYFGPGTRLTVL.